A single sample is the source of the 9 T cell receptor beta chains below, sequenced in a study of CD8+CD57+ T cells in acquired aplastic anemia (dated by TCRdb to 2017 to 2018). Sequencing took place on an Illumina HiSeq 2000. Profiling of TCR beta VDJ combinations and CDR3 sequences used genomic DNA as the template. TCRdb reworked the public reads: Q25 trimming with fastp, MiXCR clone assembly, productive beta chains retained. Each CDR3 protein appears once, grouped with its most common genes and DNA. The sample table holds 270,000 or so distinct CDR3 sequences, of which roughly 80% were seen once. Together, the top ten hold around 40% of the sample. The patients picked for sequencing were ones in whom flow cytometry had shown an expansion of CD8+CD57+ cells. The sequencing sample was made of sorted CD4+, CD8+, or CD8+CD57+ T cells (not recorded which) from PBMCs. The receptors come from a human donor with aplastic anemia.

About this clonotype: Given the absence of the conserved phenylalanine or tryptophan at the CDR3 end, a read error is likely. No DNA is shown, since the ends of the CDR3 on it are uncertain; the CDR3 is the one TCRdb lists. This chain joins TRBV15 and TRBJ2-3; no DNA check was done on the table's D call, TRBD2. From its first to its last residue, the CDR3 has 15 amino acids. Germline assignment: CDR1 LNHNV and CDR2 YYDKDF (reference sequence). CDR3 loop: CATSTGDELEAQHYV.

The chain has TRBV11-2 and TRBJ2-5; tentatively, D is TRBD2 (6 bases). The CDR3 length is 13 residues. Germline V lookup: CDR1 SGHAT, CDR2 FQNNGV. Trimming stripped 8 bases from V and 4 bases from J, with 14 bases between. The CDR3 nucleotides read TGTGCCAGCGCCTGCGGGAACGGAGAGACCCAGTACTTC. It encodes CASACGNGETQYF.

This rearrangement joins TRBV5-6 to TRBJ1-1; 9 positions agree with TRBD1. V was clipped by 4 bases and J by 2 bases; unmatched bases: 12. The CDR3 covers 17 residues. In germline, CDR1 is SGHDT, CDR2 YYEEEE. CDR3 residues: CASSGLGGQGGNTEAFF. As DNA, the CDR3 is TGTGCCAGCAGCGGGTTGGGGGGACAGGGAGGAAACACTGAAGCTTTCTTT.

On this clonotype: At one of its ends the junction is not consistent with the germline gene, which may arise from a read error. The chain joins TRBV7-6 to TRBJ2-5; tentatively, D is TRBD2 (5 bases). The CDR3 is made up of 15 amino acids. Per the germline V gene, CDR1 is SGHVS and CDR2 is FNYEAQ. In nucleotides, the CDR3 is TGTGCCAGCAGCTCTAGCTCGTCTTGGTCACAGACCCACTACTTC. Translated: CASSSSSSWSQTHYF.

On this clonotype: In this CDR3 the conserved last residue, phenylalanine or tryptophan, is missing, so a read error is likely. The DNA is left out, because the CDR3 cannot be placed on it with certainty; the CDR3 is given as TCRdb lists it. The V gene is TRBV2, the J gene TRBJ1-6; TRBD1 reflects the table's D call only, with no check against the DNA. Germline lookup yields CDR1 SNHLY and CDR2 FYNNEI. Inclusive of both ends, the CDR3 amounts to 16 amino acids. The CDR3 loop reads CASSLTGGGYYVYTFG.

In the case of this clonotype: Compared with germline, one end of the junction differs, possibly owing to a read error. V is TRBV5-1 and J is TRBJ1-2; D gene unclear. Germline V gene lookup returns CDR1 SGHRS and CDR2 YFSETQ. CDR3 size: 15 residues. CDR3 in DNA: TGTGCCAGCAGCTTGGGCGGAGCGTCAAACTATGGCTACACCTTC. This encodes CASSLGGASNYGYTF.

V is TRBV6-4 and J is TRBJ2-3; 11 bases fit TRBD2. Looked up from germline, CDR1 is MRHNA and CDR2 is SNTAGT. The CDR3 is 15 amino acids. After removal of 4 bases from V and 5 bases from J, the junction contained 5 bases not matched to a gene. CDR3 loop: CASSVLAGGRDTQYF. The CDR3 DNA follows: TGTGCCAGCAGTGTCCTAGCGGGAGGCCGAGATACGCAGTATTTT.

The V and J genes are TRBV5-4 and TRBJ2-1; D unresolved. V was shortened by 5 bases and J by 4 bases, with 13 bases between the two germline ends. The CDR3 is 14 amino acids. Germline CDR1 and CDR2: SGHNT and YYREEE (reference sequence). The CDR3, as DNA: TGTGCCAGCAGTTACGTGGGGAAGTACAATGAGCAGTTCTTC. Translated, it gives CASSYVGKYNEQFF.

Remarks on this clonotype: A read error may account for a junction end that differs from germline. The genes are TRBV7-9 and TRBJ2-5; D is perhaps TRBD1 (5 bases). Germline CDR1 is SEHNR and CDR2 is FQNEAQ (reference sequence). The CDR3 is 14 amino acids. The CDR3 sequence: CASSLGPDQQNFGF. The CDR3 bases are TGTGCCAGCAGCTTGGGGCCAGATCAGCAGAATTTTGGCTTC.